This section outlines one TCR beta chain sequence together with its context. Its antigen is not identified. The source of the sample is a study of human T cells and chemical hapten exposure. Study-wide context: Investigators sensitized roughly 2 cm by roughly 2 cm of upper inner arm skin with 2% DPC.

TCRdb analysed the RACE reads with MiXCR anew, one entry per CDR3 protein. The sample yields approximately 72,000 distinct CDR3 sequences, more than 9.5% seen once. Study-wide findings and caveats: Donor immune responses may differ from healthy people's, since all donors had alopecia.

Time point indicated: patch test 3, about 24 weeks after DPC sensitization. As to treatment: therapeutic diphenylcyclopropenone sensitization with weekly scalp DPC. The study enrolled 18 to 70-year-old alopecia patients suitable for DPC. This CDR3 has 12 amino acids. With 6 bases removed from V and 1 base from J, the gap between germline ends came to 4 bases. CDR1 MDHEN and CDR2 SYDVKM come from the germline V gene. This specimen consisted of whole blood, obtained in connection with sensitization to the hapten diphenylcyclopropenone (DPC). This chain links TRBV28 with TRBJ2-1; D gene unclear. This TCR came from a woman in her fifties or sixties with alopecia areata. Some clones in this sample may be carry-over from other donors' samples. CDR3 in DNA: TGTGCCAGCAGCCGATCCTACAATGAGCAGTTCTTC. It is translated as CASSRSYNEQFF.